This T cell receptor beta chain was identified in a study of T cell clonality in common variable immunodeficiency. All CVID subjects were on immunoglobulin replacement for at least one year. The protocol was immunoSEQ multiplex PCR, while the TCRdb copy is restricted to in-frame clones and leaves out a portion. The repertoire shows some 14,000 clones, none seen only once; the top ten take about 12%. The table lists this clone with a few counts. Its antigen is not known. The read falls 3 residues short of the CDR3 end, and the missing part is taken from the germline J gene. Deletions cut 4 bases from V and 2 bases from J, with 14 bases between. CDR1 KGHSH and CDR2 LQKENI come from the germline V gene. The CDR3 is 15 residues long. Findings and limits, study-wide: CVID subjects shared fewer TCRbeta clones than healthy controls did. Reportedly, TCR beta sequences from common variable immunodeficiency showed fewer deletions and N-nucleotide insertions. TCRbeta clonality was increased in CVID versus healthy controls.

The receptor was isolated from a human donor with common variable immunodeficiency. Sequencing used peripheral blood mononuclear cells. The chain uses TRBV18 and TRBJ2-5; TRBD1 might be the D (7 bases). CDR3 loop: CASSRGAGGQETQYF. The covered CDR3 bases are TGTGCCAGCTCACGCGGGGCAGGGGGGCAAGAGACC.